This paragraph reports one T cell receptor beta chain. Its matching antigen is unknown. Time point meaning: baseline pretreatment blood. Treatment here: 15 Gy SBRT to primary tumor, nephrectomy 4 weeks later. The source of the sample is a study of radiation and T cells in renal cell carcinoma. The V gene lost 8 bases and the J gene lost 4 bases, with 6 bases spanning the gap. The CDR3 consists of 11 residues. Germline CDR1 is LGHNA and CDR2 is YSLEER. Notes on the study in general: From baseline, blood top tumor clonotypes peaked at 2 weeks post-radiation.

Method: immunoSEQ multiplex PCR; TCRdb's copy keeps in-frame clones and lacks some. The data contain some 100,000 clones, approximately 83% of them singletons. The sequenced sample was blood, obtained from a patient whose treatment included radiotherapy and nephrectomy. This TCR was sampled from a man aged 55 to 70 with renal cell carcinoma. This sequence joins TRBV4-3 and TRBJ2-1, with D uncertain. The CDR3 DNA is TGCGCCAGCGGTCTGTACAATGAGCAGTTCTTC. It codes for CASGLYNEQFF.